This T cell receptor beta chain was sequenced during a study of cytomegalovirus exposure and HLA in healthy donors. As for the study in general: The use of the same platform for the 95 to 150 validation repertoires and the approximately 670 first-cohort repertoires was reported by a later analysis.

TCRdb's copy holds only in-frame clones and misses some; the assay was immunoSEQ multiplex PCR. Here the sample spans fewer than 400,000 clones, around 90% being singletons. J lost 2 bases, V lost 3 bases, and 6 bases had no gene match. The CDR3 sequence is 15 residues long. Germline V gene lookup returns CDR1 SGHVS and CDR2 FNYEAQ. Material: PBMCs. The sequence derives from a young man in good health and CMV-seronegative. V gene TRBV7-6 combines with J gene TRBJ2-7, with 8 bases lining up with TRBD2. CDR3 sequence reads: CASSLFHGGAYEQYF. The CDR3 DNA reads TGTGCCAGCAGCTTGTTTCACGGGGGGGCCTACGAGCAGTACTTC.